This is a list of T cell receptor beta chains from one sample in a study of blood T cell repertoires in COVID-19. The protocol was immunoSEQ multiplex PCR, while the TCRdb copy is restricted to in-frame clones and leaves out a portion. Seen here are some 71,000 clones, about nine tenths observed once, and the top ten hold just under 2%. Sequencing was carried out using peripheral blood. The receptors were sampled from a man younger than 45 with acute or convalescent COVID-19. CDR3s include the opening cysteine and the closing phenylalanine or tryptophan. Each record gives: CDR3 length, D gene, J gene, V gene, clone size, CDR3 protein, CDR3 DNA. A D gene is named only where the DNA matches it firmly. Expanded clones get a size class; other rows say once, few or many, or leave the size out.

CDR3 length: 17; D gene: TRBD2; J gene: TRBJ2-2; V gene: TRBV7-8; clone size: -; CDR3 protein: CASSGLRGGSYVGELFF; CDR3 DNA: TGTGCCAGCAGCGGACTCCGGGGCGGGAGTTATGTCGGGGAGCTGTTTTTT
CDR3 length: 17; D gene: TRBD2; J gene: TRBJ2-5; V gene: TRBV5-1; clone size: -; CDR3 protein: CASSKGLAGNQQETQYF; CDR3 DNA: TGCGCCAGCAGCAAAGGACTAGCGGGGAACCAACAAGAGACCCAGTACTTC
CDR3 length: 13; D gene: -; J gene: TRBJ1-2; V gene: TRBV28; clone size: -; CDR3 protein: CASSSESINGYTF; CDR3 DNA: TGTGCCAGCAGTTCTGAGTCTATTAATGGCTACACCTTC
CDR3 length: 16; D gene: TRBD2; J gene: TRBJ2-2; V gene: TRBV9; clone size: -; CDR3 protein: CASSVGLAGGVGELFF; CDR3 DNA: TGTGCCAGCAGCGTAGGCCTAGCGGGAGGTGTCGGGGAGCTGTTTTTT
CDR3 length: 15; D gene: TRBD2; J gene: TRBJ2-5; V gene: TRBV18; clone size: -; CDR3 protein: CASSLQAGVGETQYF; CDR3 DNA: TGTGCCAGCTCACTACAAGCGGGAGTGGGGGAGACCCAGTACTTC
CDR3 length: 17; D gene: -; J gene: TRBJ1-2; V gene: TRBV9; clone size: -; CDR3 protein: CASSVGPIQVSNYGYTF; CDR3 DNA: TGTGCCAGCAGCGTAGGCCCCATACAGGTGTCTAACTATGGCTACACCTTC
CDR3 length: 15; D gene: -; J gene: TRBJ1-3; V gene: TRBV7-2; clone size: -; CDR3 protein: CASSFQGPSGNTIYF; CDR3 DNA: TGTGCCAGCAGCTTCCAGGGCCCCTCTGGAAACACCATATATTTT
CDR3 length: 15; D gene: TRBD2; J gene: TRBJ2-7; V gene: TRBV5-1; clone size: -; CDR3 protein: CASSFVAGGPGEQYF; CDR3 DNA: TGCGCCAGCAGCTTCGTCGCGGGAGGGCCCGGCGAGCAGTACTTC
CDR3 length: 13; D gene: TRBD2; J gene: TRBJ2-5; V gene: TRBV29-1; clone size: -; CDR3 protein: CSGGLAVQETQYF; CDR3 DNA: TGCAGCGGGGGACTAGCGGTCCAAGAGACCCAGTACTTC
CDR3 length: 19; D gene: -; J gene: TRBJ1-3; V gene: TRBV30; clone size: once; CDR3 protein: CAWSVLVGKQGASGNTIYF; CDR3 DNA: TGTGCCTGGAGTGTACTGGTTGGCAAACAGGGAGCCTCTGGAAACACCATATATTTT
CDR3 length: 14; D gene: -; J gene: TRBJ2-3; V gene: TRBV30; clone size: -; CDR3 protein: CAWTPAPGTDTQYF; CDR3 DNA: TGTGCCTGGACCCCAGCGCCAGGCACAGATACGCAGTATTTT
CDR3 length: 13; D gene: TRBD1; J gene: TRBJ1-2; V gene: TRBV7-9; clone size: -; CDR3 protein: CASSLEQGASYTF; CDR3 DNA: TGTGCCAGCAGCTTAGAACAGGGGGCGAGCTACACCTTC
CDR3 length: 18; D gene: TRBD1; J gene: TRBJ1-1; V gene: TRBV9; clone size: -; CDR3 protein: CASSPYPGTGGENTEAFF; CDR3 DNA: TGTGCCAGCAGCCCTTACCCCGGGACAGGGGGGGAAAACACTGAAGCTTTCTTT
CDR3 length: 14; D gene: -; J gene: TRBJ1-2; V gene: TRBV7-2; clone size: -; CDR3 protein: CASSQDRFYGGYTF; CDR3 DNA: TGTGCCAGCAGCCAGGACAGATTTTATGGAGGCTACACCTTC
CDR3 length: 15; D gene: TRBD1; J gene: TRBJ1-2; V gene: TRBV5-8; clone size: -; CDR3 protein: CASSLGTGGNPGYTF; CDR3 DNA: TGTGCCAGCAGCCTGGGGACAGGGGGGAACCCTGGCTACACCTTC
CDR3 length: 15; D gene: -; J gene: TRBJ1-5; V gene: TRBV27; clone size: once; CDR3 protein: CASSLYPLGGQPQHF; CDR3 DNA: TGTGCCAGCAGTTTATACCCATTGGGGGGGCAGCCCCAGCATTTT
CDR3 length: 11; D gene: -; J gene: TRBJ1-1; V gene: TRBV20-1; clone size: -; CDR3 protein: CSARERGEAFF; CDR3 DNA: TGCAGTGCTAGAGAAAGGGGTGAAGCTTTCTTT
CDR3 length: 17; D gene: TRBD2; J gene: TRBJ2-7; V gene: TRBV27; clone size: few; CDR3 protein: CASSGGLAGGVSYEQYF; CDR3 DNA: TGTGCCAGCAGTGGTGGACTAGCGGGAGGGGTTTCCTACGAGCAGTACTTC
CDR3 length: 14; D gene: -; J gene: TRBJ1-1; V gene: TRBV6-6; clone size: -; CDR3 protein: CAGALDSRVTEAFF; CDR3 DNA: TGTGCAGGGGCGCTCGACAGCCGGGTTACTGAAGCTTTCTTT
CDR3 length: 13; D gene: -; J gene: TRBJ1-1; V gene: TRBV5-1; clone size: -; CDR3 protein: CASSPTANTEAFF; CDR3 DNA: TGCGCCAGCAGCCCCACAGCCAACACTGAAGCTTTCTTT
CDR3 length: 13; D gene: -; J gene: TRBJ2-1; V gene: TRBV25-1; clone size: -; CDR3 protein: CASNGGSYNEQFF; CDR3 DNA: TGTGCCAGCAACGGGGGCTCCTACAATGAGCAGTTCTTC
CDR3 length: 15; D gene: TRBD2; J gene: TRBJ2-3; V gene: TRBV5-1; clone size: -; CDR3 protein: CASSLGRGGTDTQYF; CDR3 DNA: TGCGCCAGCAGCTTGGGGCGGGGGGGCACAGATACGCAGTATTTT
CDR3 length: 15; D gene: -; J gene: TRBJ1-3; V gene: TRBV13; clone size: -; CDR3 protein: CASSLGHQGGNTIYF; CDR3 DNA: TGTGCCAGCAGCTTAGGGCACCAGGGTGGAAACACCATATATTTT
CDR3 length: 16; D gene: -; J gene: TRBJ1-1; V gene: TRBV29-1; clone size: medium-sized; CDR3 protein: CSVVSLGPKGRTEAFF; CDR3 DNA: TGCAGCGTTGTTAGTTTGGGGCCTAAAGGGAGGACTGAAGCTTTCTTT
CDR3 length: 14; D gene: -; J gene: TRBJ1-1; V gene: TRBV3-1/TRBV3-2; clone size: -; CDR3 protein: CASSSRILDRMAFF; CDR3 DNA: TGTGCCAGCAGCTCAAGGATCTTGGACAGAATGGCTTTCTTT
CDR3 length: 15; D gene: -; J gene: TRBJ2-5; V gene: TRBV28; clone size: -; CDR3 protein: CASSFGTGIQETQYF; CDR3 DNA: TGTGCCAGCAGTTTTGGAACAGGGATACAAGAGACCCAGTACTTC
CDR3 length: 13; D gene: TRBD2; J gene: TRBJ2-1; V gene: TRBV3-1/TRBV3-2; clone size: -; CDR3 protein: CASSQEVSGTQFF; CDR3 DNA: TGTGCCAGCAGCCAAGAAGTGAGCGGGACGCAGTTCTTC
CDR3 length: 14; D gene: -; J gene: TRBJ1-1; V gene: TRBV30; clone size: few; CDR3 protein: CAWSEEGQGAEAFF; CDR3 DNA: TGTGCCTGGAGTGAGGAGGGGCAAGGGGCTGAAGCTTTCTTT
CDR3 length: 14; D gene: -; J gene: TRBJ2-1; V gene: TRBV5-1; clone size: -; CDR3 protein: CASSPGSSYNEQFF; CDR3 DNA: TGCGCCAGCAGCCCGGGGAGCTCCTACAATGAGCAGTTCTTC
CDR3 length: 16; D gene: -; J gene: TRBJ1-3; V gene: TRBV2; clone size: -; CDR3 protein: CASSLGRGPTGNTIYF; CDR3 DNA: TGTGCCAGCAGTTTAGGCAGGGGCCCGACTGGAAACACCATATATTTT
CDR3 length: 14; D gene: TRBD1; J gene: TRBJ1-2; V gene: TRBV5-1; clone size: once; CDR3 protein: CASSLQGSWYGYTF; CDR3 DNA: TGCGCCAGCAGCTTACAGGGGTCTTGGTATGGCTACACCTTC
CDR3 length: 16; D gene: -; J gene: TRBJ2-7; V gene: TRBV5-8; clone size: -; CDR3 protein: CASSWGHPGEGYEQYF; CDR3 DNA: TGTGCCAGCAGCTGGGGACACCCCGGCGAGGGGTACGAGCAGTACTTC
CDR3 length: 14; D gene: -; J gene: TRBJ1-5; V gene: TRBV7-9; clone size: -; CDR3 protein: CASSFGNVNQPQHF; CDR3 DNA: TGTGCCAGCAGCTTCGGGAATGTCAATCAGCCCCAGCATTTT
CDR3 length: 18; D gene: TRBD1; J gene: TRBJ1-1; V gene: TRBV28; clone size: -; CDR3 protein: CASSLPSGQGVMNTEAFF; CDR3 DNA: TGTGCCAGCAGTTTGCCCTCAGGACAGGGGGTCATGAACACTGAAGCTTTCTTT
CDR3 length: 16; D gene: TRBD2; J gene: TRBJ2-3; V gene: TRBV5-1; clone size: -; CDR3 protein: CASSLGTSGMSDTQYF; CDR3 DNA: TGCGCCAGCAGCTTGGGGACTAGCGGGATGTCAGATACGCAGTATTTT
CDR3 length: 14; D gene: TRBD2; J gene: TRBJ2-1; V gene: TRBV2; clone size: -; CDR3 protein: CASTSAGGPNEQFF; CDR3 DNA: TGTGCCAGCACCTCAGCGGGAGGGCCAAATGAGCAGTTCTTC
CDR3 length: 12; D gene: -; J gene: TRBJ1-1; V gene: TRBV14; clone size: -; CDR3 protein: CASSPQGGVTFF; CDR3 DNA: TGTGCCAGCAGCCCTCAAGGGGGGGTGACTTTCTTT
CDR3 length: 16; D gene: TRBD1; J gene: TRBJ2-1; V gene: TRBV2; clone size: -; CDR3 protein: CASSLTGHSSYNEQFF; CDR3 DNA: TGTGCCAGCAGTCTGACAGGGCACAGCTCCTACAATGAGCAGTTCTTC
CDR3 length: 14; D gene: -; J gene: TRBJ1-1; V gene: TRBV27; clone size: few; CDR3 protein: CASSAISPDTEAFF; CDR3 DNA: TGTGCCAGCAGCGCCATTTCGCCGGACACTGAAGCTTTCTTT
CDR3 length: 15; D gene: -; J gene: TRBJ1-4; V gene: TRBV7-2; clone size: -; CDR3 protein: CASSLLDSGNEKLFF; CDR3 DNA: TGTGCCAGCAGCTTACTGGACAGTGGCAATGAAAAACTGTTTTTT
CDR3 length: 16; D gene: -; J gene: TRBJ2-3; V gene: TRBV5-1; clone size: -; CDR3 protein: CASSLGLDAGTDTQYF; CDR3 DNA: TGCGCCAGCAGCTTGGGACTAGATGCGGGCACAGATACGCAGTATTTT